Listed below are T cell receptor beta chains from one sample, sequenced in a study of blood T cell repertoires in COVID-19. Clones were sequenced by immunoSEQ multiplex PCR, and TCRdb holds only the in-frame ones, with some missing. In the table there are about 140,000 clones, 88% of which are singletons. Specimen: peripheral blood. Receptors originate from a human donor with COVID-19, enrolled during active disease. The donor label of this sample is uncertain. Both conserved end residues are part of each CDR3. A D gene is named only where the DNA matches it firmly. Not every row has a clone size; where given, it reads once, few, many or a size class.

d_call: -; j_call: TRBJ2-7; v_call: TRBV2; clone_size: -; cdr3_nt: TGTGCCAGCACGTTTAGCCTTAACTCCTACGAGCAGTACTTC; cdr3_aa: CASTFSLNSYEQYF
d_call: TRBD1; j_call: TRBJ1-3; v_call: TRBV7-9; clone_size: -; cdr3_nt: TGTGCCAGCAGCGATAGACAGGGACCCGGAGCCACCATATATTTT; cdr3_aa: CASSDRQGPGATIYF
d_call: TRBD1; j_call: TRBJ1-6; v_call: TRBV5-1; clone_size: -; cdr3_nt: TGCGCCAGCAGCTTGGGAGGGGACAGGGGCAATTCACCCCTCCACTTT; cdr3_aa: CASSLGGDRGNSPLHF
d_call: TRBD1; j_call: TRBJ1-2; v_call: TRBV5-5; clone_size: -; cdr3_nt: TGTGCCAGCAGCCCCGGTCAGGGGGCGTTGGTCGGCTACACCTTC; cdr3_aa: CASSPGQGALVGYTF
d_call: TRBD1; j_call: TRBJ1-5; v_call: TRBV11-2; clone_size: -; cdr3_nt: TGTGCCAGCAGCTTAGATGTAGGACAGGGGAATCAGCCCCAGCATTTT; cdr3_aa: CASSLDVGQGNQPQHF
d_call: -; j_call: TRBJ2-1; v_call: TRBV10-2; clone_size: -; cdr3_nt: TGCGCCAGCAGTGAGTCAGCGTTTATCTCCTACAATGAGCAGTTCTTC; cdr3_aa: CASSESAFISYNEQFF
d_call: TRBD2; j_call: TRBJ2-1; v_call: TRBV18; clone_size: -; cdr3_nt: TGTGCCAGCTCACTTGCGGGAGGGGCCCGGGGGACTGAGCAGTTCTTC; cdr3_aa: CASSLAGGARGTEQFF
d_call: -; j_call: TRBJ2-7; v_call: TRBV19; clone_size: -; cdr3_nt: TGTGCCAGTAAAGGGGGAGGGATTAGATGGTGCCGCGGCGAGCAGTACTTC; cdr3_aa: CASKGGGIRWCRGEQYF
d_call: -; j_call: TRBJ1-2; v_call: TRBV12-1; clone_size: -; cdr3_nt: TGTGCCAGCAGCTTTGCGGTTGACAGCATGCACGACTATGGCTACACCTTC; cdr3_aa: CASSFAVDSMHDYGYTF
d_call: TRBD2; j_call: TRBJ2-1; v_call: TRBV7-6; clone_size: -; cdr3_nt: TGTGCCAGCAGCTTACGCAATCCGGGACTAGCGGACTACAATGAGCAGTTCTTC; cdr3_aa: CASSLRNPGLADYNEQFF
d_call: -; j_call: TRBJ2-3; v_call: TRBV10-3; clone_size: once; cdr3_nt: TGTGCCATCAGTGTAGCAGCTAGCACAGATACGCAGTATTTT; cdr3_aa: CAISVAASTDTQYF
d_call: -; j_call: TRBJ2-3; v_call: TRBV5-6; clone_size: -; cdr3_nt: TGTGCCAGCAGCTTGGGGAAGAACAGTTGGACAGATACGCAGTATTTT; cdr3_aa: CASSLGKNSWTDTQYF
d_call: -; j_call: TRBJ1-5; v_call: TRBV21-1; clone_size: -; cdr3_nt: TGTGCCAGCAGCACCGGGACACTCTATAGCAATCAGCCCCAGCATTTT; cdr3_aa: CASSTGTLYSNQPQHF
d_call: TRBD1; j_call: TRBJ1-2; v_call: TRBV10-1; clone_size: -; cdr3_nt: TGCGCCAGCAGTGAGAACCGGGACAGGGGCTCGAAGGGCTACACCTTC; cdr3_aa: CASSENRDRGSKGYTF
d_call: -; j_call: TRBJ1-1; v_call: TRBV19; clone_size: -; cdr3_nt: TGTGCCAGTAGTTCCGACAGAAACACTGAAGCTTTCTTT; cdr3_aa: CASSSDRNTEAFF
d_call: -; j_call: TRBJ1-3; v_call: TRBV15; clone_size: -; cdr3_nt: TGTGCCACCAGCAGAGGGGCAGCCGGAAACACCATATATTTT; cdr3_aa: CATSRGAAGNTIYF
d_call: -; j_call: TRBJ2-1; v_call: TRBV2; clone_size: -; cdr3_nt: TGTGCCAGCACAGGTTCCTACAATGAGCAGTTCTTC; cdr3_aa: CASTGSYNEQFF
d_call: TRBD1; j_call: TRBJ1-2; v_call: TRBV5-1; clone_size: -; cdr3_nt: TGCGCCAGCAGCGTCTCCGGGACAGGGGGCGACAACTATGGCTACACCTTC; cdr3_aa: CASSVSGTGGDNYGYTF
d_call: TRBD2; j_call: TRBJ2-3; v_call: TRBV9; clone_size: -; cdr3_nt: TGTGCCAGCACCCCGTCCCCTAGCGGGGGCACAGATACGCAGTATTTT; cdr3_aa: CASTPSPSGGTDTQYF
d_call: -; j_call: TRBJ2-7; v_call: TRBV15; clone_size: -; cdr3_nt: TGTGCCACCAGCAGGGGGAGGAACCCTGGCTACGAGCAGTACTTC; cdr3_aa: CATSRGRNPGYEQYF
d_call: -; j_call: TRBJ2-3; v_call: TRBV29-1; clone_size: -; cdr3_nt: TGCAGCGTTGGTCAGGGCTTTCTTAGCACAGATACGCAGTATTTT; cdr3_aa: CSVGQGFLSTDTQYF
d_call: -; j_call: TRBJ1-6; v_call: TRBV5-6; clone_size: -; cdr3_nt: TGTGCCAGCAGCGATGGGACTGGCTCCTATAATTCACCCCTCCACTTT; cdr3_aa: CASSDGTGSYNSPLHF
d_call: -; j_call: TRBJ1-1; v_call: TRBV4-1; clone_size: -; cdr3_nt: TGCGCCAGCAGCCAAGATCTGGGGGCGAACACTGAAGCTTTCTTT; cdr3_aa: CASSQDLGANTEAFF
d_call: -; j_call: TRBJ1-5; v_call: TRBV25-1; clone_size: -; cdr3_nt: TGTGCCAGCAGTTCCTGGGGGGGAGGCAATCAGCCCCAGCATTTT; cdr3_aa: CASSSWGGGNQPQHF
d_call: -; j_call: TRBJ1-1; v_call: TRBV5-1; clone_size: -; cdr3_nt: TGCGCCAGCAGCTTGTCAGGGATGAACACTGAAGCTTTCTTT; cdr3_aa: CASSLSGMNTEAFF
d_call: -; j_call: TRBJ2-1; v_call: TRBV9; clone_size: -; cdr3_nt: TGTGCCAGCAGCCTGGACAACAACAATGAGCAGTTCTTC; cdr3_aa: CASSLDNNNEQFF
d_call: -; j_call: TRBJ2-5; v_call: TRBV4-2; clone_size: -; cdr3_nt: TGTGCCAGCAGCCAAGATGGGCTGGGAGGAGAGACCCAGTACTTC; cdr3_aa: CASSQDGLGGETQYF
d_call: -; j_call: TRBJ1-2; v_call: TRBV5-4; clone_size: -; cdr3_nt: TGTGCCAGCACCATTAATAGGGAGGGTGGCTACACCTTC; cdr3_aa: CASTINREGGYTF
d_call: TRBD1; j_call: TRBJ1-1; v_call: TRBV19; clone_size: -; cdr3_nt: TGTGCCAGTACGATGGACAGGATGAACACTGAAGCTTTCTTT; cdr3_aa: CASTMDRMNTEAFF
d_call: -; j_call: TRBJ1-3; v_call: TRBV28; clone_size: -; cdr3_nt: TGTGCCAGCAGTGGCGGGGGCAGAGGAAACACCATATATTTT; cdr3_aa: CASSGGGRGNTIYF
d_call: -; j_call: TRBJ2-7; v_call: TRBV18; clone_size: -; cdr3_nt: TGTGCCAGCTCACGGACGTCGGAGGCCTACGAGCAGTACTTC; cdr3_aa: CASSRTSEAYEQYF
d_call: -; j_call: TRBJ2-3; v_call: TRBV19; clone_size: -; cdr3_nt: TGTGCCAGTAGTGGTCAGGTCGCAGATACGCAGTATTTT; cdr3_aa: CASSGQVADTQYF
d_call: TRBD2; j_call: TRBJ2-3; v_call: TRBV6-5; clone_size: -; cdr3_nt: TGTGCCAGCTCCCTCGGGCGGGGGGGCTTAGATACGCAGTATTTT; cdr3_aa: CASSLGRGGLDTQYF
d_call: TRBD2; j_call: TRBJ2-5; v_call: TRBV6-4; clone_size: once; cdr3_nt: TGTGCCAGCAGTGACTTGCTTTGGCGGGGGGGTTTTCAAGAGACCCAGTACTTC; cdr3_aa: CASSDLLWRGGFQETQYF
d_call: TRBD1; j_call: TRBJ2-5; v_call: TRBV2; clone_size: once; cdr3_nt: TGTGCCAGCAGTGATCCGGGACAGAAGACCCAGTACTTC; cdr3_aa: CASSDPGQKTQYF
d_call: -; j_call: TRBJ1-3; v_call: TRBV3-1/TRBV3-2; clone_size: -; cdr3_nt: TGTGCCAGCAGCCAAAACAGGGCCTCTGGAAACACCATATATTTT; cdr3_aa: CASSQNRASGNTIYF
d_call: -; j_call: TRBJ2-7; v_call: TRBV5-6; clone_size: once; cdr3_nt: TGTGCCAGCAGCCCCGGACAGACTTACGAGCAGTACTTC; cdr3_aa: CASSPGQTYEQYF
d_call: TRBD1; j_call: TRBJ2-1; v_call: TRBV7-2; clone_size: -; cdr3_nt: TGTGCCAGCAGCAGGTTATACGGACAGGGGGCCGGGGGTGAGCAGTTCTTC; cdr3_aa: CASSRLYGQGAGGEQFF
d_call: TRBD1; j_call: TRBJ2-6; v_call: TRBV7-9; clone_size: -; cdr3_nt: TGTGCCACCGGGTTCAAAGGAGACAGGGGTTTTGGGGCCAACGTCCTGACTTTC; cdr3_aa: CATGFKGDRGFGANVLTF
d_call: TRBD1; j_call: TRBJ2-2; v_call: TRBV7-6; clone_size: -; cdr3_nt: TGTGCCAGCAGCTTGCAGGGGGCGAACACCGGGGAGCTGTTTTTT; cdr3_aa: CASSLQGANTGELFF
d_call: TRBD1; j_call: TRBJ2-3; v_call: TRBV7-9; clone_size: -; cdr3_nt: TGTGCCAGCAGCCCCTGGACAGGGGGAGGCACAGATACGCAGTATTTT; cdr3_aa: CASSPWTGGGTDTQYF
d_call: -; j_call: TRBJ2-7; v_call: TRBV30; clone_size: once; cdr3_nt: TGTGCCTGGAGTGTAGAGACTAGAGGCAACTCCTACGAGCAGTACTTC; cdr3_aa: CAWSVETRGNSYEQYF
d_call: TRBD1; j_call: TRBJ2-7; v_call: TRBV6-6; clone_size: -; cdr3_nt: TGTGCCAGCAGTCCGGCCGGGACAGGGGTAATCCACGAGCAGTACTTC; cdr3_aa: CASSPAGTGVIHEQYF
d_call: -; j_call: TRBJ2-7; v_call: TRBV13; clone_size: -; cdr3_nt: TGTGCCAGCAGCAAAAAGGTTCAGGGCTCCTACGAGCAGTACTTC; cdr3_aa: CASSKKVQGSYEQYF
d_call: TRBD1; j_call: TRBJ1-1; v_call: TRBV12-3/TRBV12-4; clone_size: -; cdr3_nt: TGTGCCAGCGTTGGACAGGCGGACACTGAAGCTTTCTTT; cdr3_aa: CASVGQADTEAFF
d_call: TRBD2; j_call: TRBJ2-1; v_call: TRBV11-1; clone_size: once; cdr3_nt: TGTGCCAGCAGCTTATCTGACCCAGCGGGGACCAATGAGCAGTTCTTC; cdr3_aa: CASSLSDPAGTNEQFF
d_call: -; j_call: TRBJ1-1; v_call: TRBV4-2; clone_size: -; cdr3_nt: TGTGCCAGCAGCCAAGATGGAGCGGAAGCTTTCTTT; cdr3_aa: CASSQDGAEAFF
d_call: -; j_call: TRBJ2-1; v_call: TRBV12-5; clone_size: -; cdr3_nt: TGTGCTAGTGGTCTCCAGGGGTCTTACAATGAGCAGTTCTTC; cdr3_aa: CASGLQGSYNEQFF
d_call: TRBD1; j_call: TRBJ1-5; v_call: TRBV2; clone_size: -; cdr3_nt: TGTGCCAGCAAGGGGGGTACAGGGGGAAAGCCCCAGCATTTT; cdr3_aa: CASKGGTGGKPQHF
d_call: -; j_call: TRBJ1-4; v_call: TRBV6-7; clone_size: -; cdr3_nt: TGTGCCAGCCCGAGGGTAGGAATCGATGAAAAACTGTTTTTT; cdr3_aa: CASPRVGIDEKLFF
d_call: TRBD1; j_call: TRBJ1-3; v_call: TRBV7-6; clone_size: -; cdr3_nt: TGTGCCAGCAGCCTAGGACAGGGAGCACGCTCCGGCACCATATATTTT; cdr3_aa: CASSLGQGARSGTIYF
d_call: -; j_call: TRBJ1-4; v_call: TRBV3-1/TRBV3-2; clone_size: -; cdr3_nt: TGTGCCAGCAGCCAAGCCTCGAGGAACGAAAAACTGTTTTTT; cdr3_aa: CASSQASRNEKLFF
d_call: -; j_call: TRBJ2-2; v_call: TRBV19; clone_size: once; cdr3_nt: TGTGCCAGTCAAAAAGGGGACACCGGGGAGCTGTTTTTT; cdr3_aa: CASQKGDTGELFF
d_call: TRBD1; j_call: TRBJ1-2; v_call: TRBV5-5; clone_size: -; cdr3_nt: TGTGCCAGCAGCCAGGGGGCAGGGTCGTATGGCTACACCTTC; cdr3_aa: CASSQGAGSYGYTF
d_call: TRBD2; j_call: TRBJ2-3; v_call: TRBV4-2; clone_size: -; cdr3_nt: TGTGCCAGCAGCCAAGAGGGGACTAGCGGCACAGATACGCAGTATTTT; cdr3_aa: CASSQEGTSGTDTQYF
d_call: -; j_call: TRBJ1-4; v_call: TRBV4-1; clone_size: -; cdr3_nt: TGCGCCAGCAGCCAACTCGGGACACCCGGCTTTGAAAAACTGTTTTTT; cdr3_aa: CASSQLGTPGFEKLFF